This T cell receptor beta chain was sequenced for a study of technical replicates of blood from several donors. Produced via immunoSEQ multiplex PCR; TCRdb's table is partial and in-frame only. Counted here are about 81,000 clones, approximately 94% occurring once; the ten biggest clones make up 0.36%. This clonotype was obtained from a human donor in good health. Sequenced sample: T cells isolated from PBMCs.

The CDR3: CASSGQGGMNTEAFF. The CDR3 coding sequence is TGTGCCAGCAGCGGACAGGGGGGGATGAACACTGAAGCTTTCTTT. The rearrangement links TRBV6-1 to TRBJ1-1, with 10 positions matching TRBD1. V trimming: 6 bases; J trimming: 0 bases; junction bases outside the gene matches: 4. This CDR3 comprises 15 residues. Germline lookup yields CDR1 MNHNS and CDR2 SASEGT.